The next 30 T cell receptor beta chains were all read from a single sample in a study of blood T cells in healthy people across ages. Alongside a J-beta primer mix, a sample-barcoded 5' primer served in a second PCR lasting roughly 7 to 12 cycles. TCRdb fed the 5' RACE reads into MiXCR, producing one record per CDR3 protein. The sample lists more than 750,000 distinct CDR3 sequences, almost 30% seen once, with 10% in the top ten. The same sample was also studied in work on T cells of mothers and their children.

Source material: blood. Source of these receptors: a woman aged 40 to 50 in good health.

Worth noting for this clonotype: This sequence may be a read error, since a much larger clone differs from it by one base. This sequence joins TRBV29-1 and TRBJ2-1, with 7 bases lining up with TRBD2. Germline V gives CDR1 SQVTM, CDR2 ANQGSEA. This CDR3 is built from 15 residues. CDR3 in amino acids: CSVNTLAVINNERFF. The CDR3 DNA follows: TGCAGCGTTAATACCCTAGCGGTAATAAACAATGAGCGGTTCTTC.

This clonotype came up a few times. The CDR3 DNA reads TGTGCCAGCAGCAAGGCGGGCTCCTACGAGCAGTACTTC. It translates to CASSKAGSYEQYF. The rearrangement joins TRBV3-1 to TRBJ2-7, with D possibly being TRBD2 (5 bases). The CDR3 loop spans 13 amino acids. Trimming took off 5 bases at V and 0 bases at J, with 8 bases between the two ends. The germline CDR1 and CDR2 sequences are LGHDT and YNNKEL (reference sequence).

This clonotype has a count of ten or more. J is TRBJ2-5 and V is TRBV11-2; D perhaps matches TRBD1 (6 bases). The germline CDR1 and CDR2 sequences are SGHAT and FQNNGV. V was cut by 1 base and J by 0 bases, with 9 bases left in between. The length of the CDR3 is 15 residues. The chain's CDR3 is CASSLGDRYQETQYF. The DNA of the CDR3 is TGTGCCAGCAGCTTAGGCGACAGGTACCAAGAGACCCAGTACTTC.

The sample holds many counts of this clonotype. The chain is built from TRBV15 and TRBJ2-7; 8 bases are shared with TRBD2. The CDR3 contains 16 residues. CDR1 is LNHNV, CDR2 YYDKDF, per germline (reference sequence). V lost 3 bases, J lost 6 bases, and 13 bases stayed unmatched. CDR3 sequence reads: CATSRGLGGSYGEQYF. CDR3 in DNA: TGTGCCACCAGCAGGGGACTAGGAGGGTCTTATGGCGAGCAGTACTTC.

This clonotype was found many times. Here the CDR3 reads CSASDASTDTQYF. In nucleotides, the CDR3 is TGCAGTGCTAGCGATGCGAGCACAGATACGCAGTATTTT. The chain employs TRBV20-1 and TRBJ2-3; D call uncertain. Trimming took off 3 bases at V and 0 bases at J, with 7 bases between the two ends. This CDR3 spans 13 amino acids. Germline V lookup: CDR1 DFQATT, CDR2 SNEGSKA (reference sequence).

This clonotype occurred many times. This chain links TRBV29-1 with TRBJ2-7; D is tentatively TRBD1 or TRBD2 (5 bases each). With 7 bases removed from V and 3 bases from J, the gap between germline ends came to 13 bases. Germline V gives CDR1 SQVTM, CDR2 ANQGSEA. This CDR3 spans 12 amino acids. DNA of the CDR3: TGCAGCGCTGGGGACGGAAACTACGAGCAGTACTTC. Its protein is CSAGDGNYEQYF.

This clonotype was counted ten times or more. The CDR3 coding sequence is TGTGCCATCGCAGGGGGAAAAGAGACCCAGTACTTC. Translating gives CAIAGGKETQYF. The chain carries TRBV10-3 and TRBJ2-5; 7 nucleotides agree with TRBD1. There are 12 residues in the CDR3. CDR1 ENHRY and CDR2 SYGVKD come from the germline V gene. Trimming cost V 8 bases and J 3 bases; bases outside gene matches: 3.

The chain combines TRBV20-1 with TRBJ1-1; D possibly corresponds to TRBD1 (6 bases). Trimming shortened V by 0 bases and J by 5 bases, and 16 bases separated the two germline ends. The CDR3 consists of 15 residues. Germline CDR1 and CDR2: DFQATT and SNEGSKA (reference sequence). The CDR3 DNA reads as TGCAGTGCTAGAGATAACAGGGTGGGTTGGACTGAAGCTTTCTTT. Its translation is CSARDNRVGWTEAFF.

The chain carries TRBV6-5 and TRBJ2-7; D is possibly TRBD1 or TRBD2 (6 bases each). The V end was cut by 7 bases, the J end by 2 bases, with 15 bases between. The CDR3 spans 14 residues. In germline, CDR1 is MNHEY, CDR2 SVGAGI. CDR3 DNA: TGTGCCAGCAAGGCGGCTCGGGGGCCCTACGAGCAGTACTTC. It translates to CASKAARGPYEQYF.

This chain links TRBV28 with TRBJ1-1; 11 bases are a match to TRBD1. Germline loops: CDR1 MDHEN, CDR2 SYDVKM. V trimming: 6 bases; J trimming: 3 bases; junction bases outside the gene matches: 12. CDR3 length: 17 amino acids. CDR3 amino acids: CASSFRTGGSRDTEAFF. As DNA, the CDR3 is TGTGCCAGCAGCTTTAGGACAGGGGGCTCAAGGGACACTGAAGCTTTCTTT.

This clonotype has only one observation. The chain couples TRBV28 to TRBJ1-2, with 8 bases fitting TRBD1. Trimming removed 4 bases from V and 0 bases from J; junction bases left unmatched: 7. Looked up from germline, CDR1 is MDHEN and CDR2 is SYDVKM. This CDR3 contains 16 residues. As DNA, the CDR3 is TGTGCCAGCAGTTCGTGGACAGGGCGATCTAACTATGGCTACACCTTC. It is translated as CASSSWTGRSNYGYTF.

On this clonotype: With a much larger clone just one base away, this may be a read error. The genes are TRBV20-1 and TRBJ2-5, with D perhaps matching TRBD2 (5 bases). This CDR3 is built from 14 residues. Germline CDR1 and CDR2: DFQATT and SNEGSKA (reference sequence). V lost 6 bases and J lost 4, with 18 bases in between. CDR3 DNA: TGCAGTGCGGACTCGGATGTGTACCGAGAGACCCAGTACTTC. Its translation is CSADSDVYRETQYF.

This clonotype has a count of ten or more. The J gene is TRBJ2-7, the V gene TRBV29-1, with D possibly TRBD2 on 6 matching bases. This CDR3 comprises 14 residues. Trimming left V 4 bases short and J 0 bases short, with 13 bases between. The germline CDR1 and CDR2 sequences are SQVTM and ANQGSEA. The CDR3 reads CSVAVRGSSYEQYF. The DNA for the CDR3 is TGCAGCGTTGCTGTCCGGGGGAGCTCCTACGAGCAGTACTTC.

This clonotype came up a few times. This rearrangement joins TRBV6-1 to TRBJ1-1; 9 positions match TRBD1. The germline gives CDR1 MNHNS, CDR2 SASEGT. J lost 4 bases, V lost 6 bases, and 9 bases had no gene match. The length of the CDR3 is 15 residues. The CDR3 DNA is TGTGCCAGCAGGTCGGGACAGGGAACGGGCACTGAAGCTTTCTTT. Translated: CASRSGQGTGTEAFF.

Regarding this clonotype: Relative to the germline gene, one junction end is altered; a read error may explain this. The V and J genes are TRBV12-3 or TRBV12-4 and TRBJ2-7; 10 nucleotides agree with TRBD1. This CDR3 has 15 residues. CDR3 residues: CPSSGGQGFSYEQYF. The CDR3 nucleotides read TGTCCCAGCAGCGGGGGACAGGGGTTCTCCTACGAGCAGTACTTC.

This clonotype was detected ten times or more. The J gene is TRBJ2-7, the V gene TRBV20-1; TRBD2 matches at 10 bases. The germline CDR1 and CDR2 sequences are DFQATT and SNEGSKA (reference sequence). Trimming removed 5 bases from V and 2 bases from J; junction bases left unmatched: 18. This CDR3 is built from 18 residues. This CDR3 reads CSADPASGGDIFAYEQYF. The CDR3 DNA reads TGCAGTGCTGATCCGGCTAGCGGGGGTGATATCTTTGCCTACGAGCAGTACTTC.

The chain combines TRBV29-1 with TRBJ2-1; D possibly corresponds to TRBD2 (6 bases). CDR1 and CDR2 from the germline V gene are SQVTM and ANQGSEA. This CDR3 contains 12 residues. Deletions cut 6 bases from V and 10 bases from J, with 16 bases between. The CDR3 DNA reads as TGCAGCGTCGGGAGAGAGAGCTACGAGCAGTTCTTC. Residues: CSVGRESYEQFF.

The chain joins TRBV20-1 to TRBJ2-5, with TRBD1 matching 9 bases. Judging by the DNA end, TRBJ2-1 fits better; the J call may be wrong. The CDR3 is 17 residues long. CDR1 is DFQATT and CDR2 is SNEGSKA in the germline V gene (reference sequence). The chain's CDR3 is CSATGTGYPFRQETQFF. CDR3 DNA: TGCAGTGCTACCGGGACAGGGTACCCTTTTCGCCAAGAGACCCAGTTCTTC.

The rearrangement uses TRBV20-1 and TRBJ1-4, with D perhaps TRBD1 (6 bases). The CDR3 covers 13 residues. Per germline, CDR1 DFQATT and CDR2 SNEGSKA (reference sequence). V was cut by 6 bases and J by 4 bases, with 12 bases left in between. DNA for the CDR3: TGCAGTGCACCTCGACAGGTTAATGAAAAACTGTTTTTT. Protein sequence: CSAPRQVNEKLFF.

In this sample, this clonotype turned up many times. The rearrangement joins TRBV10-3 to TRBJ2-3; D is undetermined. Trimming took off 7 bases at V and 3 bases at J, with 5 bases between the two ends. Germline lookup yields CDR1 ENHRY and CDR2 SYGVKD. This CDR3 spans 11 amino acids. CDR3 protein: CAIKDTDTQYF. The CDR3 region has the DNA TGTGCCATCAAGGATACAGATACGCAGTATTTT.

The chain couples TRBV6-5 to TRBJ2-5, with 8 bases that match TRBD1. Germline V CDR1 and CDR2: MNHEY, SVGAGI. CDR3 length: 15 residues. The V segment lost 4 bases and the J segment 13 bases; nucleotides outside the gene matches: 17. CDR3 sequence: CASSSTGAFAYERYF. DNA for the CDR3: TGTGCCAGCAGTTCGACAGGGGCTTTCGCCTACGAGCGGTACTTC.

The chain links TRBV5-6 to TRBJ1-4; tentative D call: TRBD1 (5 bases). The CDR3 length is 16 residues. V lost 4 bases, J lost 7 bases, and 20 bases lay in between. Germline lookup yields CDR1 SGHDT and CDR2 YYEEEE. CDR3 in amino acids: CASSPHSRAFSEKLFF. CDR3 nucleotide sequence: TGTGCCAGCAGCCCCCACTCCAGGGCGTTTAGTGAAAAACTGTTTTTT.

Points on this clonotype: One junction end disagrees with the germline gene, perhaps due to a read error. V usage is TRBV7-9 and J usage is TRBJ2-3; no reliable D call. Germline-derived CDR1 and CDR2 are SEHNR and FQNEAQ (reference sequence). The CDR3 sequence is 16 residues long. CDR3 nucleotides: TGTGCCAGCAGTCAGACTCGGAGCGTACCCTCGTATACACAGTATTTT. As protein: CASSQTRSVPSYTQYF.

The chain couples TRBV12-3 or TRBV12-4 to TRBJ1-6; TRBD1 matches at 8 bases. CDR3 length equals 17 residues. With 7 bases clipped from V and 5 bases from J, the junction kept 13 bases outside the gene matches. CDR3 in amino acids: CASTDFRGRGDNSPLHF. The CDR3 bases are TGTGCCAGCACCGACTTCAGGGGGCGAGGGGATAATTCACCCCTCCACTTT.

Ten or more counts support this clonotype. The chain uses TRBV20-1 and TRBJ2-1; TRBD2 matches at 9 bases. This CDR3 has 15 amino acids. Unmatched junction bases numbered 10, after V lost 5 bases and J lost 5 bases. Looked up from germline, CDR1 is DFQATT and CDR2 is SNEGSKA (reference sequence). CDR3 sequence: CSAQINSGGHNEQFF. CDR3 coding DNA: TGCAGTGCTCAGATTAATAGCGGGGGACACAATGAGCAGTTCTTC.

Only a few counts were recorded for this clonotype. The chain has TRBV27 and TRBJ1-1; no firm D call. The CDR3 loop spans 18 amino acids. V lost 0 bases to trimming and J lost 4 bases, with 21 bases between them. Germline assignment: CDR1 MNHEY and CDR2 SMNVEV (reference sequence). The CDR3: CASSLSGFPGPPGTEAFF. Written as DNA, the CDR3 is TGTGCCAGCAGTTTATCGGGGTTCCCAGGTCCCCCGGGCACTGAAGCTTTCTTT.

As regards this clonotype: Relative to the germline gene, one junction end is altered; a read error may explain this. Here the CDR3 reads CVSSPGLNTEAFF. The CDR3 DNA reads as TGCGTCAGCAGCCCTGGCTTGAACACTGAAGCTTTCTTT. The chain uses TRBV5-1 and TRBJ1-1, with unresolved D. Germline V CDR1 and CDR2: SGHRS, YFSETQ. The CDR3 has 13 amino acids. Full variable domain (outside the CDR3, taken from reference TRBV5-1 and TRBJ1-1): KAGVTQTPRYLIKTRGQQVTLSCSPISGHRSVSWYQQTPGQGLQFLFEYFSETQRNKGNFPGRFSGRQFSNSRSEMNVSTLELGDSALYLCVSSPGLNTEAFFGQGTRLTVV.

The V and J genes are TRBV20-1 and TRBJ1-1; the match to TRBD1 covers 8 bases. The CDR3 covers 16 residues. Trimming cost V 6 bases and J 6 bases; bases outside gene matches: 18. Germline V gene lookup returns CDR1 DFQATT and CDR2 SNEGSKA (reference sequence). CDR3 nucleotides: TGCAGTGCCTCTGGGGTCCGCGGACAGGGTGTCCCTGAAGCTTTCTTT. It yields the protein CSASGVRGQGVPEAFF.

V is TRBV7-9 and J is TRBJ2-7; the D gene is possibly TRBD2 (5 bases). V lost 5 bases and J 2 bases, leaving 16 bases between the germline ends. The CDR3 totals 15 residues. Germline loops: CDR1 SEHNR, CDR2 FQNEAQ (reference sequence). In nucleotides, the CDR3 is TGTGCCAGCAGCAACCCTCAAAGAGGGACCTACGAGCAGTACTTC. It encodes CASSNPQRGTYEQYF.

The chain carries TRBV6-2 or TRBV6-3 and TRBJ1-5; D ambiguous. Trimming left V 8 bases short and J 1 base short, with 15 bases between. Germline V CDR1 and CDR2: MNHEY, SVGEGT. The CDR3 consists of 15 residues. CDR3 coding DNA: TGTGCCAGCGAATTCAGACCTCCCAGCAATCAGCCCCAGCATTTT. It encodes CASEFRPPSNQPQHF.